This T cell receptor (beta chain) was recorded in a study of blood T cell repertoires in COVID-19. About the study: Samples came from the United States, Italy and Spain, spanning acute and convalescent COVID-19.

Libraries were prepared by immunoSEQ multiplex PCR; TCRdb keeps only in-frame clonotypes and omits some of them. Of some 150,000 clones detected, about 80% appear once; the ten largest clones hold 9.2%. The study recruited people aged roughly 18 to 95 years across roughly 25 US areas. Clinical histories supplied by participants themselves formed the basis of cohort assignment. Resolution of symptoms, clearance, or two negative PCRs was present in recovered Cohort 3 donors. V lost 5 bases, J lost 8 bases, and 9 bases lay in between. There are 11 residues in the CDR3. The germline V gene has CDR1 MNHEY and CDR2 SVGAGI.

The chain links TRBV6-5 to TRBJ1-1, with TRBD1 as a possible D gene (6 bases). The clonotype comes from a man aged 45-65 years who had recovered from COVID-19. Material for sequencing was PBMCs or T cells enriched from blood (not recorded which). Here the CDR3 reads CASSNGQEAFF. CDR3 nucleotides: TGTGCCAGCAGTAACGGACAGGAAGCTTTCTTT.